This TCR beta chain came from a study of blood T cells in healthy people across ages. Study-wide points: Naive T cell percentage and TCR beta diversity correlated strongly. Conclusively comparing naive with antigen-experienced cells was impossible with unsorted PBMCs. Estimates drawn from one million T cells were deemed to understate diversity.

This CDR3 spans 14 amino acids. V gave up 5 bases and J gave up 0 bases, with 9 bases separating them. Germline-derived CDR1 and CDR2 are SEHNR and FQNEAQ (reference sequence). Then a second PCR, running roughly 7 to 11 cycles, was carried out with a sample-barcoded 5' primer and a J-beta primer mix. In TCRdb, the 5' RACE reads were re-called with MiXCR into one record per CDR3 protein. This sample yields fewer than 2 million distinct CDR3 sequences, of which about two fifths are seen a single time; more than 20% belongs to the top ten. This clonotype was detected a few times. The antigen remains undetermined.

The V and J genes are TRBV7-9 and TRBJ2-3; D remains unclear. This receptor was identified in a human donor in good health. The sequenced material came from blood. As DNA, the CDR3 is TGTGCCAGCAGCACCGTCCCGAGCACAGATACGCAGTATTTT. It translates to CASSTVPSTDTQYF.